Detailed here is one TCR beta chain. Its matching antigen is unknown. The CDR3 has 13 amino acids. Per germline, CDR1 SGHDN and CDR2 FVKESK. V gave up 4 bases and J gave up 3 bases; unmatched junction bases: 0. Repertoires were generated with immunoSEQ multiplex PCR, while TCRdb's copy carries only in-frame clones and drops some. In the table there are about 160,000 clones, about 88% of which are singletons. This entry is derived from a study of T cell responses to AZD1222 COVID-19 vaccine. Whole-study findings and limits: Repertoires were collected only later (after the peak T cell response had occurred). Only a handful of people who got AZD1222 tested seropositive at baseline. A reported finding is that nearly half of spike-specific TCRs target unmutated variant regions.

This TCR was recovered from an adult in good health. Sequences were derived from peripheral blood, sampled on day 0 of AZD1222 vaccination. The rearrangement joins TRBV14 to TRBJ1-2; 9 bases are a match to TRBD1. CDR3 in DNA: TGTGCCAGCAGCCGGACAGGGGACTATGGCTACACCTTC. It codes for CASSRTGDYGYTF.